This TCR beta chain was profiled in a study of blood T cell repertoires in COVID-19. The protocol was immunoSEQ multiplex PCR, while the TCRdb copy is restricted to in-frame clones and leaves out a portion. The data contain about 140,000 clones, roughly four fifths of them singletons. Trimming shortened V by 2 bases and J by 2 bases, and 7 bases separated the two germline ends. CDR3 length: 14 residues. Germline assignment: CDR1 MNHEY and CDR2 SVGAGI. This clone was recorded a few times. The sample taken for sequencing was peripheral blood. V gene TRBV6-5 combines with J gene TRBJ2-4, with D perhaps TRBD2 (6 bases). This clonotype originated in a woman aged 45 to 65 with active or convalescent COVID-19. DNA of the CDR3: TGTGCCAGCAGTTACGGCGGGACCAAAAACATTCAGTACTTC. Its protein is CASSYGGTKNIQYF.